The T cell receptor (beta chain) under discussion was sequenced for a study of cytomegalovirus exposure and HLA in healthy donors. Overall study results and limits: The authors enumerated over 150 TCR beta chains as linked to cytomegalovirus. TCR beta V segments were, for the most part, productive about 87% or about 30% of the time in an earlier analysis.

This CDR3 region has 18 residues. CDR1 and CDR2 from the germline V gene are MGHDK and SYGVNS. With regard to this clone: Antigen unknown. At one end the junction does not follow the germline gene, possibly because of a read error. This sample includes further DNA sequences coding for the same CDR3.

In the PCR, 60 Vbeta and 13 Jbeta primers were used. Assay: immunoSEQ multiplex PCR; the TCRdb copy retains only in-frame clones and omits some. The data contain 150,000 to 200,000 clones, 75% to 80% of them singletons. This TCR came from a man aged 40-49 years in good health and CMV-seropositive. The V call is TRBV25-1, the J call TRBJ2-6, with 8 nucleotides matching TRBD1. Sequencing was performed on PBMCs. Here the CDR3 reads CASSEWGTGGSGANVLTF. CDR3 nucleotide sequence: TGTGCCAGCAGCGAATGGGGGACAGGAGGCTCTGGGGCCAACGTCCTGACTTTC.